This T cell receptor beta chain was captured in a study of cytomegalovirus exposure and HLA in healthy donors. The PCR contained 60 Vbeta and 13 Jbeta primers. Assay used: immunoSEQ multiplex PCR; TCRdb lists only in-frame clones, some missing. The sample records approximately 160,000 clones, approximately 75% being singletons. Germline CDR1 SGHDT, CDR2 YYEEEE. The ends lost 3 bases at V and 2 bases at J; junction bases unmatched: 4. This CDR3 has 15 residues. The sequence was collected from a woman aged 18 to 35 in good health and CMV-seronegative. Sequencing was performed on PBMCs. The rearrangement uses TRBV5-6 and TRBJ2-7, with 11 bases that match TRBD1. CDR3 residues: CASSSVGQGAYEQYF. CDR3 DNA sequence: TGTGCCAGCAGCTCAGTGGGACAGGGGGCCTACGAGCAGTACTTC.